This record concerns one T cell receptor (beta chain) sequence. Its target is unknown. Primers: 60 Vbeta forward and 13 Jbeta reverse. Clones were sequenced by immunoSEQ multiplex PCR, and TCRdb holds only the in-frame ones, with some missing. The table lists 92,000 or so clones, about 66% of them singletons. The data stem from a study of cytomegalovirus exposure and HLA in healthy donors. Study overall: The roughly 120 million unique TCR beta sequences, from around 200 million T cells, were found by an earlier analysis.

Findings of the study overall: When the data were analyzed later, several of the most significant clusters appeared to be linked to common viral pathogens. Fewer N-insertions than the approximately 700-donor mean were reportedly shown by an Asian-associated ancestry cluster in a later analysis.

The CDR3 has 16 residues. CDR1 and CDR2 (germline): LGHNA, YSLEER. V was pared by 0 bases and J by 4 bases, with 15 bases between. Donors were ostensibly healthy at sampling, although undocumented immune exposures were probable. The material sequenced was PBMCs. V is TRBV4-3 and J is TRBJ1-2; D is perhaps TRBD1 (6 bases). This clonotype was obtained from a woman between 45 and 60 years old in good health and CMV-seropositive. CDR3 nucleotide sequence: TGCGCCAGCAGCCAAGATGGGGGACACACAGGCTATGGCTACACCTTC. It is translated as CASSQDGGHTGYGYTF.